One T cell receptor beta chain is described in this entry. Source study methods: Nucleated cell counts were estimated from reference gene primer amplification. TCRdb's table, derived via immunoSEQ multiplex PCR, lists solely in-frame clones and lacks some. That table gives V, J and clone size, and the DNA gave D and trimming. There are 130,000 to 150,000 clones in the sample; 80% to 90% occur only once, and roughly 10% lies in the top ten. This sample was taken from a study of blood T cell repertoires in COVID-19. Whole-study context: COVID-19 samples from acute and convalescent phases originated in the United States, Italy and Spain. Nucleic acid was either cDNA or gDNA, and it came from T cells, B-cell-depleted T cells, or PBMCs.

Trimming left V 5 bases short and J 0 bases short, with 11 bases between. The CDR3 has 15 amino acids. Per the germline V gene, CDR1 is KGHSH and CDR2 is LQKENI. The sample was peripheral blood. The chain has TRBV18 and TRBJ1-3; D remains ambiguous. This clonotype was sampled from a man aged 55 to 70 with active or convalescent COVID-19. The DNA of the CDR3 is TGTGCCAGCTCAGCGGACGGGATCTCTGGAAACACCATATATTTT. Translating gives CASSADGISGNTIYF.